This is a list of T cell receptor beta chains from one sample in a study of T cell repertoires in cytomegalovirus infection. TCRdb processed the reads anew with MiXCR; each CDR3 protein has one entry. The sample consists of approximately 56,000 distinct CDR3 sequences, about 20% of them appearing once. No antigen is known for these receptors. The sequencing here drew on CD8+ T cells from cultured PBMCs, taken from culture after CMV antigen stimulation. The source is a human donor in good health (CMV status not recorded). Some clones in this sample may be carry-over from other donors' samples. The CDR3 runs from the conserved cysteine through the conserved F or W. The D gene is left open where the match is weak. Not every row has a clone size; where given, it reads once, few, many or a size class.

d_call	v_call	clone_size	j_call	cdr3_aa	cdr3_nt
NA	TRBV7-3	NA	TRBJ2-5	CASSPRGGIETQYF	TGTGCCAGCAGTCCAAGGGGGGGGATCGAGACCCAGTACTTC
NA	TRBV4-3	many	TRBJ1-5	CASSQAGAQPQHF	TGCGCCAGCAGCCAAGCGGGGGCCCAGCCCCAGCATTTT
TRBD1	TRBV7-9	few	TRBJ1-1	CASSLAGRGLMNTEAFF	TGTGCCAGCAGCTTAGCAGGGAGGGGGCTAATGAACACTGAAGCTTTCTTT
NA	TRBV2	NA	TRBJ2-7	CASSEELEGRTGPYEQYF	TGTGCCAGCAGTGAAGAATTGGAAGGACGAACTGGGCCCTACGAGCAGTACTTC
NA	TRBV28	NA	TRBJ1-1	CASIPVSNTEAFF	TGTGCCAGCATCCCCGTTTCCAACACTGAAGCTTTCTTT
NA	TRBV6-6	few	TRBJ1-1	CASTIPADKNTEAFF	TGTGCCAGCACCATTCCGGCAGACAAGAACACTGAAGCTTTCTTT
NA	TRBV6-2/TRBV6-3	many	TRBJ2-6	CASSYSSGANVLTF	TGTGCCAGCAGTTACAGCTCTGGGGCCAACGTCCTGACTTTC
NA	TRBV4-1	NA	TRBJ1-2	CASSQDMTETYYGYTF	TGTGCCAGCAGCCAAGATATGACGGAAACCTACTATGGCTACACCTTC
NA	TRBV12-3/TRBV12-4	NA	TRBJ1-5	CASSLGGGHQPQHF	TGTGCCAGCAGTTTAGGGGGGGGTCATCAGCCCCAGCATTTT
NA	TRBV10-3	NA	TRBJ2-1	CAIRGGMGNEQFF	TGTGCCATCAGGGGGGGAATGGGGAATGAGCAGTTCTTC
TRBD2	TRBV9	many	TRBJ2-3	CASSVGGSGDFTDTQYF	TGTGCCAGCAGCGTAGGGGGTAGCGGGGACTTCACAGATACGCAGTATTTT
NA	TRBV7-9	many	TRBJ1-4	CASSLAENEKLFF	TGTGCCAGCAGCTTAGCAGAAAATGAAAAACTGTTTTTT
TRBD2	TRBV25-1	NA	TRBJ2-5	CASSKVAGGLQRRETQYF	TGTGCCAGCAGTAAGGTGGCGGGGGGCCTCCAGAGGCGGGAGACCCAGTACTTC
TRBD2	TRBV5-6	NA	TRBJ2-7	CASSLWGGSYEQYF	TGTGCCAGCAGCTTGTGGGGGGGCTCCTACGAGCAGTACTTC
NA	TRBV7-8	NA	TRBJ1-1	CASSLGRIGPNTEAFF	TGTGCCAGCAGCTTAGGGAGAATCGGCCCAAACACTGAAGCTTTCTTT
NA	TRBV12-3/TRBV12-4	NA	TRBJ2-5	CASSPSFGYQETQYF	TGTGCCAGCAGTCCGAGTTTTGGGTACCAAGAGACCCAGTACTTC
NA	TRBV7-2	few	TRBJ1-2	CASSAGTGYGYTF	TGTGCCAGCAGTGCCGGGACGGGCTATGGCTACACCTTC
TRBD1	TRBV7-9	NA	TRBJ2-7	CASSSRPRDRGAYEQYF	TGTGCCAGCAGCTCTAGACCCCGGGACAGGGGGGCCTACGAGCAGTACTTC
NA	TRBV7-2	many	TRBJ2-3	CASSPSSSGQYF	TGTGCCAGCAGCCCTAGCAGTAGCGGGCAGTATTTT
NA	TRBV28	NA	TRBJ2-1	CASENAGEQFF	TGTGCCAGCGAAAACGCGGGGGAGCAGTTCTTC
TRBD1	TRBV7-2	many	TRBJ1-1	CASSSDRGKTEAFF	TGTGCCAGCAGCTCGGACAGGGGGAAGACTGAAGCTTTCTTT
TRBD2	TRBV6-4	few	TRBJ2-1	CASSDRSGGAHEQFF	TGTGCCAGCAGTGACCGTAGCGGGGGGGCGCATGAGCAGTTCTTC
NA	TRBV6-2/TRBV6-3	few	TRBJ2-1	CASQWVNEQFF	TGTGCCAGCCAGTGGGTTAATGAGCAGTTCTTC
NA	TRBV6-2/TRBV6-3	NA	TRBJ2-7	CASLADTSYEQYF	TGTGCCAGCTTGGCGGACACCTCCTACGAGCAGTACTTC
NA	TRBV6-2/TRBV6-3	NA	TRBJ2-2	CASSSDYDWGELFF	TGTGCCAGCAGTTCCGACTACGACTGGGGGGAGCTGTTTTTT
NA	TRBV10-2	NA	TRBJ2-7	CASSILPHDEQYF	TGCGCCAGCAGTATCCTCCCGCACGACGAGCAGTACTTC
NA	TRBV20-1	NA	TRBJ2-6	CSARDRRSRISGANVLTF	TGCAGTGCTAGAGATCGTCGGTCACGTATCTCTGGGGCCAACGTCCTGACTTTC
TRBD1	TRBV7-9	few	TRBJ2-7	CASSSGTGVRYEQYF	TGTGCCAGCAGCTCCGGGACAGGGGTTAGGTACGAGCAGTACTTC
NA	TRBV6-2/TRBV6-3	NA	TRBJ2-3	CASNIRGLYTDTQYF	TGTGCCAGCAACATACGGGGTTTATACACAGATACGCAGTATTTT
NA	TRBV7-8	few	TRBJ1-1	CASSPTGGAYTEAFF	TGTGCCAGTAGCCCAACTGGAGGGGCGTACACTGAAGCTTTCTTT
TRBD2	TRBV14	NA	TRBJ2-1	CASSVPGGLAGGDYYNEQFF	TGTGCCAGCAGCGTCCCCGGGGGACTAGCGGGGGGCGACTACTACAATGAGCAGTTCTTC
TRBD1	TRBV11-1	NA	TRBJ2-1	CASSGTGGYNEQFF	TGTGCCAGTTCCGGGACAGGGGGTTACAATGAGCAGTTCTTC
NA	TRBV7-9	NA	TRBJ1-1	CASSIPGGSTEAFF	TGTGCCAGCAGCATACCGGGGGGTTCCACTGAAGCTTTCTTT
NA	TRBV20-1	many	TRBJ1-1	CSARDPNRLTEAFF	TGCAGTGCTAGAGATCCAAACAGGCTAACTGAAGCTTTCTTT
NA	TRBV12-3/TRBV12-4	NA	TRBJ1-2	CASSLTASTGYTF	TGTGCCAGCAGTTTAACTGCGTCGACGGGCTACACCTTC
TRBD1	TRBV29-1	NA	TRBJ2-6	CSARDSSGANVLTF	TGCAGCGCCAGGGACAGCTCTGGGGCCAACGTCCTGACTTTC
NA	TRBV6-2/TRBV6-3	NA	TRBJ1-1	CASSYGPAEAFF	TGTGCCAGCAGTTACGGTCCAGCTGAAGCTTTCTTT
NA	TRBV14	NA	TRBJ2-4	CASSRFRGDIQYF	TGTGCCAGCAGTCGATTCAGGGGGGACATTCAGTACTTC
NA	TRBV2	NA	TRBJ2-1	CASSGLRSPSFNNEQFF	TGTGCCAGCAGTGGGTTACGGTCGCCATCATTCAACAATGAGCAGTTCTTC
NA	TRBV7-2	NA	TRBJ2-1	CASSSTYNEQFF	TGTGCCAGCAGCTCAACCTACAATGAGCAGTTCTTC
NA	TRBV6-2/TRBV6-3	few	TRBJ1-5	CASSYGRGQDQPQHF	TGTGCCAGCAGTTATGGCCGGGGGCAGGATCAGCCCCAGCATTTT
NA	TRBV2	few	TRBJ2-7	CAIPTDEQYF	TGTGCCATCCCAACGGACGAGCAGTACTTC
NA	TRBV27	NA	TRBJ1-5	CASSWAGNQPQHF	TGTGCCAGCTCCTGGGCGGGGAATCAGCCCCAGCATTTT
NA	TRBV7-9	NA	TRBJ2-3	CASSLSGPSTDTQYF	TGTGCCAGCAGCTTATCCGGGCCTAGCACAGATACGCAGTATTTT
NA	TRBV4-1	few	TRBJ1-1	CASSPKQSMNTEAFF	TGCGCCAGCAGCCCGAAACAGAGCATGAACACTGAAGCTTTCTTT